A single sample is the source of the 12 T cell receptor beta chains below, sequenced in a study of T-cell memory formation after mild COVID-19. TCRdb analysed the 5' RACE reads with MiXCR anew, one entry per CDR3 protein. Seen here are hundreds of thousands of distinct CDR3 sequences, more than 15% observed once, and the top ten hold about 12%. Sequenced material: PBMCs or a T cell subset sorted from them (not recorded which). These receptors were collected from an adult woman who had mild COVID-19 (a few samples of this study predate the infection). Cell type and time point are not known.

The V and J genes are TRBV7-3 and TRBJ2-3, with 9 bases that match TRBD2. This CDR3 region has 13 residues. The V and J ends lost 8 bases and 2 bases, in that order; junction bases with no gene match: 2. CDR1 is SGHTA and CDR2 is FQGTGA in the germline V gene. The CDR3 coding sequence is TGTGCCAGCGCTAGCGGGACCACAGATACGCAGTATTTT. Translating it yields CASASGTTDTQYF.

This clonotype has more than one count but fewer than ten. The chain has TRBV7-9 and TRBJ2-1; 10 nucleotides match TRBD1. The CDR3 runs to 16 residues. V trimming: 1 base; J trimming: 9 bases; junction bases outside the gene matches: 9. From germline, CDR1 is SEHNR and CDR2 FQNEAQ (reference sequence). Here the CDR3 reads CASSLGETGGEAEQFF. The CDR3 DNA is TGTGCCAGCAGCTTAGGCGAGACAGGGGGCGAGGCTGAGCAGTTCTTC.

CDR3 in amino acids: CASSGRVSNDGYTF. CDR3 nucleotides: TGCGCCAGCAGCGGGAGGGTCTCGAACGATGGCTACACCTTC. This chain uses TRBV5-1 with TRBJ1-2; D is unresolved. The ends were cut back, 4 bases at V and 6 bases at J, with 16 bases in the middle. Germline-derived CDR1 and CDR2 are SGHRS and YFSETQ. CDR3 length: 14 amino acids.

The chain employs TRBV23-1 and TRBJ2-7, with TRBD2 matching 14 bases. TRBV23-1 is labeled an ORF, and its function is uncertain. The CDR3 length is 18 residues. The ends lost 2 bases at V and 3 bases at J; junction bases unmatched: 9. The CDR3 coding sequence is TGCGCCAGCAGTCAAGGGACTAGCGGGAGCTCCCCTGTCTACGAGCAGTACTTC. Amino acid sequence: CASSQGTSGSSPVYEQYF.

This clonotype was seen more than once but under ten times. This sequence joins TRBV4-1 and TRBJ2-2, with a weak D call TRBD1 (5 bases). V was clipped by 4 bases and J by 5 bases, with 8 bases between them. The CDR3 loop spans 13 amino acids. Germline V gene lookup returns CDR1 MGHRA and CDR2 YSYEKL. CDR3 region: CASSPRVTGELFF. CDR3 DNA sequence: TGCGCCAGCAGCCCCAGGGTTACCGGGGAGCTGTTTTTT.

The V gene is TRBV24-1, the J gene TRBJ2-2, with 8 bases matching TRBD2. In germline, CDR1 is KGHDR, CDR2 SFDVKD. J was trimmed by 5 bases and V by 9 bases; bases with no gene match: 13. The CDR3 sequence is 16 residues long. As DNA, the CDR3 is TGTGCCACCCGTACCCCCGGGGGGGTGCGGACCGGGGAGCTGTTTTTT. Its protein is CATRTPGGVRTGELFF.

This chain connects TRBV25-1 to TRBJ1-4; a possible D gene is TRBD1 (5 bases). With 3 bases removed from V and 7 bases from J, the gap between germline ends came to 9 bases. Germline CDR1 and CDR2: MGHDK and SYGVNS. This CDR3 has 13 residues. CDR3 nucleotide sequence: TGTGCCAGCAGTGACCCGGGGCCTGAAAAACTGTTTTTT. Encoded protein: CASSDPGPEKLFF.

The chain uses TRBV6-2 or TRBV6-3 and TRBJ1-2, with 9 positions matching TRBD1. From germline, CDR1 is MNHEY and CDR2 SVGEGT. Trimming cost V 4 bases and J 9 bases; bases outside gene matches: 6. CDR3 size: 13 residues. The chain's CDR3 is CASSSGTGRSYTF. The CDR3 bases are TGTGCCAGCAGTTCGGGGACAGGGCGGAGCTACACCTTC.

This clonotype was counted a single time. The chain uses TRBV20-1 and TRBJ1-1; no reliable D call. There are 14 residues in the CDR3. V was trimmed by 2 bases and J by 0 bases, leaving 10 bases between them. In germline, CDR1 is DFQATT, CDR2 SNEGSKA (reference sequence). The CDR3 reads CSARSGRMNTEAFF. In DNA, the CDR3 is TGCAGTGCTAGATCCGGACGTATGAACACTGAAGCTTTCTTT.

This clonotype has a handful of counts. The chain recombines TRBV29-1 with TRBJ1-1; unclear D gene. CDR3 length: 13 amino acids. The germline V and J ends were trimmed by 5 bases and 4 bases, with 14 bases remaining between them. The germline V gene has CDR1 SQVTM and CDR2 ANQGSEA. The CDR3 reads CSVFRVLSTEAFF. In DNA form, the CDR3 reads TGCAGCGTTTTTAGGGTGTTGAGCACTGAAGCTTTCTTT.

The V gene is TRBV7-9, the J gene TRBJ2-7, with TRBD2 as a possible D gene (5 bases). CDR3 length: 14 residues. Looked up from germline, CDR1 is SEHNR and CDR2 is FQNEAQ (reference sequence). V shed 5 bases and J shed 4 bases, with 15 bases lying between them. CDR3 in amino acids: CASSDGRADYEQYF. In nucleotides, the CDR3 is TGTGCCAGCAGCGATGGACGAGCGGATTACGAGCAGTACTTC. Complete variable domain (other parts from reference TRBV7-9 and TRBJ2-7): DTGVSQNPRHKITKRGQNVTFRCDPISEHNRLYWYRQTLGQGPEFLTYFQNEAQLEKSRLLSDRFSAERPKGSFSTLEIQRTEQGDSAMYLCASSDGRADYEQYFGPGTRLTVT.

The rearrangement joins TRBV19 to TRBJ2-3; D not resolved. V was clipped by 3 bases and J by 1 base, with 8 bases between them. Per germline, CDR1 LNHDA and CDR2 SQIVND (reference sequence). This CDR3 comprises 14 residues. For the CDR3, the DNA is TGTGCCAGTAGTATGAGTCGGGGCACAGATACGCAGTATTTT. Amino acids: CASSMSRGTDTQYF.